A single T cell receptor (beta chain) is shown here with its context. TCRdb's copy holds only in-frame clones and misses some; the assay was immunoSEQ multiplex PCR. The table includes approximately 300,000 clones, 80% to 95% detected once. The sample originates from a study of blood T cell repertoires in COVID-19. Study summary: The United States, Italy and Spain provided the acute and convalescent COVID-19 samples.

Seattle patients were enrolled during active infection and followed longitudinally. The germline CDR1 and CDR2 sequences are SNHLY and FYNNEI. The CDR3 runs to 12 residues. Between the trimmed V and J ends, which lost 6 bases and 3 bases, there was a span of 8 bases. Sample: peripheral blood. V and J are TRBV2 and TRBJ1-1; D is unresolved. The source of this sequence is a woman aged 25 to 45 with COVID-19, enrolled during active disease. The CDR3 is CASSGEYTEAFF. The DNA of the CDR3 is TGTGCCAGCAGCGGGGAATACACTGAAGCTTTCTTT.